The TCR beta chain under discussion was sequenced for a study of OX40 agonist ivuxolimab in advanced cancers. Study context: Among those enrolled, mean age was about 58 years (range roughly 20 to 80) and over 70% were male. It was permissible to have had prior anti-PD-1, anti-PD-L1 or anti-CTLA-4 therapy, and about 40% had some.

Concerning this clone itself: What it recognizes is unknown.

Germline CDR1 reads MNHEY; CDR2 reads SMNVEV (reference sequence). This CDR3 is built from 16 residues. With 6 bases removed from V and 4 bases from J, the gap between germline ends came to 19 bases. The protocol was immunoSEQ multiplex PCR, while the TCRdb copy is restricted to in-frame clones and leaves out a portion. The table includes 60,000 to 80,000 clones, roughly 89% detected once. Study results and caveats: At 0.1 to 3.0 mg/kg, clonal expansion of CD4+ and CD8+ blood T cells had occurred by week 6.

The V gene is TRBV27, the J gene TRBJ1-5; D not resolved. The TCR sequence derives from an adult with an advanced solid tumor such as melanoma, head and neck, liver or kidney cancer. This material consisted of CD4+ or CD8+ T cells sorted from blood, taken in a trial of the OX40 agonist ivuxolimab. CDR3 region: CASSPSRPGKNQPQHF. In nucleotides, the CDR3 is TGTGCCAGCAGCCCCTCTCGTCCGGGGAAAAATCAGCCCCAGCATTTT.